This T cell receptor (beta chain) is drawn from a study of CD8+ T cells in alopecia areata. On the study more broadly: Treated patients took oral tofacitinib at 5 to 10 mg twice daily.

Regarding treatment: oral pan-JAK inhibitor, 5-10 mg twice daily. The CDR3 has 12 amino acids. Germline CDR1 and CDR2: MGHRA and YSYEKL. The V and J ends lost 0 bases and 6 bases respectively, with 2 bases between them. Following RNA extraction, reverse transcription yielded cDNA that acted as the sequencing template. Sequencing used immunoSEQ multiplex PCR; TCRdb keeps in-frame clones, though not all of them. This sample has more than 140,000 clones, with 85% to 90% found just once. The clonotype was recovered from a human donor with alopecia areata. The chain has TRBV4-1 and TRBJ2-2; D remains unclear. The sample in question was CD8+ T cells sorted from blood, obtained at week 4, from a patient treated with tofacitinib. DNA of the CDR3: TGCGCCAGCAGCCAAGAACCCGGGGAGCTGTTTTTT. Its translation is CASSQEPGELFF.